The clone carrying this TCR beta chain occurred many times. Its target is unknown. The data were obtained in a study of neurological immune-mediated disorders. Across the study: The roughly 34 multiple sclerosis patients comprised roughly 31 relapsing-remitting and 3 secondary progressive cases.

Germline assignment: CDR1 MNHNS and CDR2 SASEGT. J was trimmed by 8 bases and V by 1 base; bases with no gene match: 11. The CDR3 runs 16 residues. A total of 2 million PBMCs stored at -80 degrees C provided the unsorted libraries. TCRdb re-called the 5' RACE reads through MiXCR, storing one row per CDR3 protein. The sample has approximately 130,000 distinct CDR3 sequences; about 3.2% are singletons. Findings of the study overall: In HTLV-1-associated myelopathy, TCR clonal expansion was greatest, and in multiple sclerosis it was least, below healthy controls.

Sample: PBMCs. The chain joins TRBV6-1 to TRBJ1-2, with 9 bases that match TRBD1. The sequence was obtained from a woman between 25 and 40 years old with multiple sclerosis. Here the CDR3 DNA reads TGTGCCAGCAGTGAAGACAGGGGGCACGCTCTCGTCGGCTACACCTTC. Amino acids: CASSEDRGHALVGYTF.